The clone carrying this T cell receptor (beta chain) was counted ten times or more. Antigen unknown. The sample is drawn from a study of shared clonotypes between healthy human individuals. Points from the study as a whole: Clonotype sharing among donors was expected to depend on sequencing depth. Naive CD4 clonotypes overlapped across a handful of donors at around 5%.

The CDR3 contains 12 residues. Assay: immunoSEQ multiplex PCR; the TCRdb copy retains only in-frame clones and omits some. In the table there are fewer than 130,000 clones, 67% of which are singletons. The sequence was collected from a young woman in good health. The material sequenced was memory CD8+ T cells sorted from blood. Indicated subset: CD45RO+ cells pooled with CCR7-negative TemRA cells. This rearrangement joins TRBV21-1 to TRBJ1-1; the table assigns TRBD1, which was not confirmed against the DNA. TRBV21-1 is an annotated pseudogene. The CDR3 DNA reads TGTGCCAGCAGCCCTACAGGGTCTGAAGCTTTCTTT. Amino acid sequence: CASSPTGSEAFF.